Each of the 26 T cell receptor beta chains below was sequenced from the same sample in a study of blood T cell repertoires in COVID-19. Method: immunoSEQ multiplex PCR; TCRdb's copy keeps in-frame clones and lacks some. There are 140,000 to 150,000 clones in the sample; 88% occur only once, and approximately 2.5% lies in the top ten. Sequences were obtained from peripheral blood. The receptors derive from a human donor in a cohort sampled during active COVID-19.

The CDR3 sequence: CASSLPPGRAGNEQFF. The CDR3 DNA sequence: TGTGCCAGCAGCTTACCCCCCGGGAGGGCCGGAAATGAGCAGTTCTTC. This chain connects TRBV5-4 to TRBJ2-1; 8 nucleotides align to TRBD2. V was pared by 2 bases and J by 7 bases, with 11 bases of the junction left unmatched. The CDR3 extends over 16 amino acids. Germline assignment: CDR1 SGHNT and CDR2 YYREEE (reference sequence).

The table lists this clone with a count of one. The chain couples TRBV30 to TRBJ2-7, with 9 bases that match TRBD1. The junction had 5 bases not matched to a gene; V was cut back by 5 bases and J by 3 bases. Germline CDR1 and CDR2: GTSNPN and SVGIG (reference sequence). The CDR3 has 13 residues. CDR3 sequence: CAWVGQGYYEQYF. In DNA form, the CDR3 reads TGTGCCTGGGTGGGACAGGGATACTACGAGCAGTACTTC.

Only one count was recorded for this clone. The chain couples TRBV7-2 to TRBJ2-1; TRBD1 aligns across 10 bases. CDR1 and CDR2 (germline): SGHTA, FQGNSA. With V trimmed by 5 bases and J by 0 bases, 4 bases remained unmatched. The CDR3 is 16 amino acids. The CDR3 bases are TGTGCCAGCAGCCCCAGGACAGGGGGCTCCTACAATGAGCAGTTCTTC. Protein: CASSPRTGGSYNEQFF.

The CDR3 region is CASRPRQGLNQPQHF. In nucleotides, the CDR3 is TGTGCCAGCAGACCTAGACAGGGTTTGAATCAGCCCCAGCATTTT. V usage is TRBV2 and J usage is TRBJ1-5; 7 nucleotides line up with TRBD1. The trim removed 6 bases at V and 4 bases at J, leaving 9 bases unmatched. This CDR3 is 15 amino acids long. In germline, CDR1 is SNHLY, CDR2 FYNNEI.

The gene calls are TRBV4-3 and TRBJ1-2, with D possibly TRBD1 on 6 matching bases. CDR3 length: 15 residues. The germline gives CDR1 LGHNA, CDR2 YSLEER. The ends were cut back, 2 bases at V and 1 base at J, with 11 bases in the middle. CDR3 protein: CASSQHGQFNYGYTF. The CDR3 nucleotides are TGCGCCAGCAGCCAACACGGACAGTTTAACTATGGCTACACCTTC.

V is TRBV2 and J is TRBJ2-2, with unresolved D. Germline CDR1 reads SNHLY; CDR2 reads FYNNEI. Trimming left V 6 bases short and J 2 bases short, with 7 bases between. CDR3 length: 13 amino acids. The CDR3 reads CASRQENTGELFF. The CDR3 DNA reads TGTGCCAGCAGGCAGGAAAACACCGGGGAGCTGTTTTTT.

This clone was observed a few times. The chain links TRBV7-2 to TRBJ1-5; D may be TRBD1 (6 bases). CDR1 and CDR2 (germline): SGHTA, FQGNSA. The CDR3 is made up of 14 amino acids. V lost 4 bases to trimming and J lost 8 bases, with 15 bases between them. This chain's CDR3 is CASSYNRAGEPQHF. The CDR3 DNA reads TGTGCCAGCAGCTATAACAGGGCAGGGGAGCCCCAGCATTTT.

This clone has only one observation. The chain has TRBV7-2 and TRBJ1-1; D might be TRBD1 (5 bases). The CDR3 extends over 16 amino acids. Germline V gives CDR1 SGHTA, CDR2 FQGNSA. The V and J ends lost 5 bases and 1 base respectively, with 17 bases between them. CDR3 protein: CASSPQQAVGNTEAFF. CDR3 bases: TGTGCCAGCAGCCCGCAACAGGCCGTCGGGAACACTGAAGCTTTCTTT.

The V call is TRBV10-3, the J call TRBJ2-7; 9 bases fit TRBD1. The CDR3 extends over 17 amino acids. The V gene's germline CDR1 is ENHRY and CDR2 SYGVKD. The ends lost 7 bases at V and 1 base at J; junction bases unmatched: 14. CDR3 in DNA: TGTGCCATCAAGACGACCCTTGGGGACAGGGCATCCTACGAGCAGTACTTC. Translating it yields CAIKTTLGDRASYEQYF.

The rearrangement links TRBV11-2 to TRBJ1-4, with D hard to call. The CDR3 is made up of 12 amino acids. Germline V gives CDR1 SGHAT, CDR2 FQNNGV. V lost 5 bases, J lost 8 bases, and 9 bases lay in between. The CDR3 protein is CASSLVGEKLFF. The DNA of the CDR3 is TGTGCCAGCAGCCTTGTGGGCGAAAAACTGTTTTTT.

V usage is TRBV9 and J usage is TRBJ2-5; a possible D gene is TRBD2 (6 bases). V lost 0 bases, J lost 4 bases, and 22 bases lay in between. CDR3 length: 18 amino acids. Germline V gene sequence: CDR1 SGDLS, CDR2 YYNGEE. CDR3 DNA sequence: TGTGCCAGCAGCGTAGGCGGAGTTGGAGGGCGGGTATTAGAGACCCAGTACTTC. Translating it yields CASSVGGVGGRVLETQYF.

The chain has TRBV19 and TRBJ1-6; 8 nucleotides align to TRBD1. Germline trimming cut 5 bases from V and 7 bases from J; bases unmatched to any gene: 10. Germline V gene sequence: CDR1 LNHDA, CDR2 SQIVND (reference sequence). This CDR3 contains 16 residues. The CDR3 sequence: CASSQSGGAENSPLHF. The CDR3 DNA is TGTGCCAGTAGTCAATCAGGGGGCGCGGAGAATTCACCCCTCCACTTT.

The chain has TRBV4-1 and TRBJ2-1; TRBD2 might be the D (5 bases). This CDR3 contains 14 residues. Germline V gene sequence: CDR1 MGHRA, CDR2 YSYEKL. V shed 4 bases and J shed 3 bases, with 10 bases lying between them. The CDR3 sequence: CASSLSGVYNEQFF. The CDR3 bases are TGCGCCAGCAGCCTGTCCGGGGTCTACAATGAGCAGTTCTTC.

V is TRBV23-1 and J is TRBJ2-1; D unresolved. Being an ORF, TRBV23-1 has a function that is uncertain. The CDR3 is made up of 18 amino acids. Trimming cost V 0 bases and J 0 bases, with 15 bases left between them. CDR3 region: CASSQSGRQCSSYNEQFF. The CDR3 DNA reads as TGCGCCAGCAGTCAATCGGGCAGGCAGTGCTCCTCCTACAATGAGCAGTTCTTC.

This rearrangement joins TRBV4-3 to TRBJ2-5; TRBD2 matches at 10 bases. The ends lost 1 base at V and 1 base at J; junction bases unmatched: 3. CDR1 is LGHNA and CDR2 is YSLEER in the germline V gene. The CDR3 is made up of 16 amino acids. Here the CDR3 reads CASSQGASGGQETQYF. Here the CDR3 DNA reads TGCGCCAGCAGCCAAGGGGCTAGCGGGGGCCAAGAGACCCAGTACTTC.

This chain uses TRBV29-1 with TRBJ2-3; TRBD1 matches 8 bases. V gave up 4 bases and J gave up 3 bases; unmatched junction bases: 6. Germline V gene data show CDR1 as SQVTM and CDR2 as ANQGSEA. The CDR3 covers 14 residues. CDR3 sequence: CSVAAGGITDTQYF. As DNA, the CDR3 is TGCAGCGTTGCAGCAGGGGGCATTACAGATACGCAGTATTTT.

This clone was detected only a few times. The chain is built from TRBV19 and TRBJ1-1; D is undetermined. The CDR3 spans 13 residues. V lost 8 bases to trimming and J lost 4 bases, with 14 bases between them. Germline CDR1 reads LNHDA; CDR2 reads SQIVND (reference sequence). CDR3 in amino acids: CASSVRWSTEAFF. DNA for the CDR3: TGTGCCAGTTCGGTCCGTTGGAGCACTGAAGCTTTCTTT.

This clone was counted ten times or more. The chain's CDR3 is CASSFRQGSTGELFF. Written as DNA, the CDR3 is TGTGCCAGCAGCTTCAGACAGGGGAGCACCGGGGAGCTGTTTTTT. J is TRBJ2-2 and V is TRBV7-9, with 8 bases lining up with TRBD1. This CDR3 spans 15 amino acids. The ends lost 3 bases at V and 4 bases at J; junction bases unmatched: 4. CDR1 and CDR2 from the germline V gene are SEHNR and FQNEAQ (reference sequence).

This rearrangement joins TRBV7-2 to TRBJ2-3; TRBD1 matches at 8 bases. CDR1 and CDR2 (germline): SGHTA, FQGNSA. There are 15 residues in the CDR3. Trimming at V came to 5 bases and at J to 2 bases, leaving 6 bases not matched to a gene. DNA for the CDR3: TGTGCCAGCAGCAAAGACAGGGGCCACACAGATACGCAGTATTTT. Its translation: CASSKDRGHTDTQYF.

This chain connects TRBV7-2 to TRBJ2-5; possible D gene TRBD2, 5 bases. The CDR3 totals 13 residues. Trimming cost V 5 bases and J 4 bases, with 11 bases left between them. Germline values: CDR1 SGHTA, CDR2 FQGNSA. As DNA, the CDR3 is TGTGCCAGCAGCAGGACTGGTGGAGAGACCCAGTACTTC. It translates to CASSRTGGETQYF.

The CDR3 DNA follows: TGTGCCAGCAGCCCGGGGACTAGCGGGAGTTTTTTAGATACGCAGTATTTT. As protein: CASSPGTSGSFLDTQYF. The chain combines TRBV3-1 (or the pseudogene TRBV3-2) with TRBJ2-3, with 14 bases identical to TRBD2. V lost 4 bases to trimming and J lost 5 bases; unmatched junction nucleotides: 8. CDR3 size: 17 residues. Germline V gene data show CDR1 as LGHDT and CDR2 as YNNKEL (reference sequence).

The chain links TRBV7-2 to TRBJ2-3; TRBD2 might be the D (7 bases). Germline CDR1 reads SGHTA; CDR2 reads FQGNSA. V gave up 1 base and J gave up 2 bases, with 19 bases separating them. The CDR3 spans 18 residues. The CDR3 loop is CASSLVGGLAESTDTQYF. The CDR3 nucleotides read TGTGCCAGCAGCTTAGTTGGGGGCCTAGCGGAGTCCACAGATACGCAGTATTTT.

This rearrangement joins TRBV29-1 to TRBJ1-4, with D perhaps matching TRBD1 (5 bases). V gave up 5 bases and J gave up 3 bases, with 16 bases separating them. This CDR3 is 15 amino acids long. The germline gives CDR1 SQVTM, CDR2 ANQGSEA. The CDR3 is CSVRLKGVSNEKLFF. In nucleotides, the CDR3 is TGCAGCGTTCGCCTGAAAGGGGTTTCTAATGAAAAACTGTTTTTT. The variable domain in full, completed from reference TRBV29-1 and TRBJ1-4, reads SAVISQKPSRDICQRGTSLTIQCQVDSQVTMMFWYRQQPGQSLTLIATANQGSEATYESGFVIDKFPISRPNLTFSTLTVSNMSPEDSSIYLCSVRLKGVSNEKLFFGSGTQLSVL.

The gene calls are TRBV18 and TRBJ2-5; tentatively, D is TRBD1 (6 bases). Deletions cut 6 bases from V and 5 bases from J, with 16 bases between. The CDR3 extends over 14 amino acids. Germline loops: CDR1 KGHSH, CDR2 LQKENI. The CDR3 DNA follows: TGTGCCAGCTCGGACAGAATACGGGACGAGACCCAGTACTTC. It is translated as CASSDRIRDETQYF.

CDR3 loop: CASSLALGETNEQFF. The CDR3, as DNA: TGTGCCAGCAGCTTAGCTCTGGGAGAGACCAATGAGCAGTTCTTC. The V call is TRBV7-9, the J call TRBJ2-1; weak D call: TRBD2 (5 bases). Germline lookup yields CDR1 SEHNR and CDR2 FQNEAQ (reference sequence). This CDR3 region has 15 residues. Trimming removed 0 bases from V and 6 bases from J, with 12 bases in between.

The chain is built from TRBV19 and TRBJ1-2; TRBD1 is a possible D gene (5 bases). Germline loops: CDR1 LNHDA, CDR2 SQIVND (reference sequence). The CDR3 is made up of 12 amino acids. V lost 2 bases and J lost 7, with 8 bases in between. Here the CDR3 DNA reads TGTGCCAGTAGTATATCAGGGCTTGGCTACACCTTC. Amino acids: CASSISGLGYTF.